The 19 T cell receptor beta chains reported below all come from one sample, sequenced in a study of tumor-infiltrating lymphocytes in primary liver carcinoma. Reverse transcription of about 500 ng total RNA with a constant-region primer produced TCR beta cDNA. Employing slightly modified ARM-PCR, three nested multiplex PCR rounds were run, and these gave rise to the TCR beta libraries. Primers for the first two PCR rounds were TRBV1-TRBV30 forward primers and a C-beta reverse primer (approximately 10 cycles per round). MiXCR, run by TCRdb on the multiplex PCR reads, gives a single entry per CDR3 protein. The sample records 320,000 or so distinct CDR3 sequences, roughly two thirds being singletons. Germline DNA was also extracted, and blood RNA was taken from unsorted whole blood. Sequenced input: peripheral blood. These receptors all stem from a man aged 40-50 years with primary liver carcinoma and hepatitis B virus infection.

With respect to this clonotype: One junction end does not reproduce the germline sequence, and a read error may be involved. The chain uses TRBV12-3 or TRBV12-4 and TRBJ2-7; D tentatively fits TRBD1 or TRBD2 (5 bases each). This CDR3 contains 12 residues. The CDR3 nucleotides read TGTACCAGCAGTTGGACCCGGGACGAGCAGTATTTC. It encodes CTSSWTRDEQYF.

In the case of this clonotype: A much larger clone differs by one base, so this may be a read error. This chain joins TRBV29-1 and TRBJ2-7; D is unresolved. Germline V lookup: CDR1 SQVTM, CDR2 ANQGSEA. V was cut by 4 bases and J by 6 bases, with 10 bases left in between. The CDR3 extends over 11 amino acids. The CDR3 nucleotides are TGCAGCGTTGCGGGCGACCGCGAGCAGTACTTC. It yields the protein CSVAGDREQYF.

Comment on this clonotype: It may be a read error: a sequence one base away is much more abundant. V and J are TRBV6-1 and TRBJ1-4, with D possibly being TRBD1 (6 bases). This CDR3 is built from 15 residues. CDR1 is MNHNS and CDR2 is SASEGT in the germline V gene. Deletions cut 2 bases from V and 10 bases from J, with 17 bases between. CDR3 DNA sequence: TGTGCCAGCAGTGAAAGCAGGACAGTGAGCGGAAAACTGTTTTTT. This gives the protein CASSESRTVSGKLFF.

Of note for this clonotype: Just one base apart from a much larger clone, this may be a read error. The genes are TRBV4-3 and TRBJ1-6; tentatively, D is TRBD1 (6 bases). CDR1 is LGHNA, CDR2 YSLEER, per germline. CDR3 length: 14 amino acids. Here the CDR3 reads CASSEQGYNSPLNF. As DNA, the CDR3 is TGCGCCAGCAGTGAACAGGGATATAATTCACCCCTCAACTTT.

This clonotype appeared a few times. The V call is TRBV2, the J call TRBJ1-4, with D hard to call. V dropped 7 bases and J dropped 4 bases, with 10 bases sitting between them. This CDR3 comprises 13 residues. Germline lookup yields CDR1 SNHLY and CDR2 FYNNEI. DNA for the CDR3: TGTGCCAGCAAGAGGGATGGTAATGAAAAACTGTTTTTT. Residues: CASKRDGNEKLFF.

This clonotype was observed once. The CDR3 does not end in the conserved phenylalanine or tryptophan, so this is likely a read error. V gene TRBV6-1 combines with J gene TRBJ2-2, with TRBD2 as a possible D gene (5 bases). CDR1 MNHNS and CDR2 SASEGT come from the germline V gene. The CDR3 is made up of 16 amino acids. The V and J ends lost 2 bases and 6 bases respectively, with 16 bases between them. CDR3 loop: CASSESSGGEAGELFS. CDR3 coding DNA: TGTGCCAGCAGTGAATCCAGCGGCGGCGAGGCCGGGGAGCTGTTTTCT.

As for this clonotype: It may be a read error: a sequence one base away is much more abundant. The V gene is TRBV29-1, the J gene TRBJ2-1, with a tentative D call TRBD2 (5 bases). This CDR3 contains 11 residues. CDR1 SQVTM and CDR2 ANQGSEA come from the germline V gene. V was pared by 8 bases and J by 9 bases, with 14 bases between. The CDR3 sequence is CSLPSSSEQFF. As DNA, the CDR3 is TGCAGCCTTCCTTCTAGCAGTGAGCAGTTCTTC.

Concerning this clonotype itself: The junction differs from germline at one of its ends, possibly a read error. The rearrangement uses TRBV11-2 and TRBJ2-6; TRBD1 matches at 7 bases. The length of the CDR3 is 15 residues. Germline values: CDR1 SGHAT, CDR2 FQNNGV. CDR3 in amino acids: CASSLQGHGVNVLTF. The CDR3 DNA reads as TGTGCCAGCAGTCTACAGGGGCATGGGGTCAACGTCCTGACTTTC.

On this clonotype itself: One end of the junction fails to match germline, which may point to a read error. This chain links TRBV16 with TRBJ1-5; no firm D call. Germline lookup yields CDR1 KGHSY and CDR2 FQNENV. CDR3 size: 15 residues. CDR3 loop: CASSQSRHSNQPQLF. The CDR3 coding sequence is TGTGCCAGCAGCCAATCGAGACATAGCAATCAGCCCCAGCTTTTT.

The V and J genes are TRBV28 and TRBJ1-4; D is possibly TRBD1 (5 bases). The CDR3 has 15 residues. The V and J ends lost 5 bases and 3 bases respectively, with 13 bases between them. Germline assignment: CDR1 MDHEN and CDR2 SYDVKM. In DNA form, the CDR3 reads TGTGCCAGCAGTCCACCGGGGGGTTCTAATGAAAAACTGTTTTTT. Translation: CASSPPGGSNEKLFF.

With regard to this clonotype: The conserved phenylalanine or tryptophan normally closing the CDR3 is absent here, so this likely arose from a read error. The chain combines TRBV5-1 with TRBJ2-1, with 9 bases aligning to TRBD2. This CDR3 region has 13 residues. The V and J ends lost 4 bases and 10 bases, in that order; junction bases with no gene match: 6. Germline-derived CDR1 and CDR2 are SGHRS and YFSETQ. CDR3 nucleotides: TGCGCCAGCAGCGTGCTAGCGGGACACGAGCAGTTCTAC. It codes for CASSVLAGHEQFY.

As to this clonotype: At one boundary the junction diverges from the germline segment, which might be a read error. The V call is TRBV11-3, the J call TRBJ2-1, with D possibly TRBD2 on 5 matching bases. Germline assignment: CDR1 SGHNT and CDR2 YENEEA. The CDR3 spans 14 residues. CDR3 coding DNA: TGTGCCAGCAGCTTATTTCCGGACTTCAATGTGCAGTTCTTC. Its translation is CASSLFPDFNVQFF.

Concerning this clonotype itself: Lacking the conserved final phenylalanine or tryptophan, this CDR3 likely reflects a read error. The chain has TRBV6-2 or TRBV6-3 and TRBJ2-7; D gene uncertain. The CDR3 length is 12 residues. Per germline, CDR1 MNHEY and CDR2 SVGEGT. Trimming removed 7 bases from V and 8 bases from J, with 15 bases in between. The DNA of the CDR3 is TGTGCCAGCATGACTTCGGCCGGCCAGCAGTACTCC. Translating it yields CASMTSAGQQYS.

Turning to this clonotype: A much larger clone differs by one base, so this may be a read error. The V gene is TRBV6-1, the J gene TRBJ2-7, with D perhaps given as TRBD1 or TRBD2 (7 bases each). V dropped 7 bases and J dropped 7 bases, with 32 bases sitting between them. This CDR3 is 18 amino acids long. The germline CDR1 and CDR2 sequences are MNHNS and SASEGT. The CDR3: CASKDREKSGLFYVEQYF. As DNA, the CDR3 is TGTGCCAGCAAAGACAGGGAGAAATCGGGACTATTCTACGTAGAGCAGTACTTC.

The J gene is TRBJ2-1, the V gene TRBV19; a weak D match, TRBD2 (5 bases). The germline gives CDR1 LNHDA, CDR2 SQIVND (reference sequence). The CDR3 has 15 residues. The V and J ends lost 3 bases and 8 bases respectively, with 17 bases between them. The CDR3 sequence is CASSIGQDGVHEQFF. CDR3 in DNA: TGTGCCAGTAGTATCGGGCAGGACGGGGTGCATGAGCAGTTCTTC.

As for this clonotype: It may be a read error: a sequence one base away is much more abundant. The chain is built from TRBV4-2 and TRBJ2-4, with 12 nucleotides matching TRBD2. Germline V gives CDR1 LGHNA, CDR2 YNFKEQ. This CDR3 spans 16 amino acids. Trimming removed 7 bases from V and 7 bases from J; junction bases left unmatched: 11. CDR3: CASNQPPGTSGNIQYF. CDR3 DNA: TGTGCCAGCAACCAGCCACCCGGGACTAGCGGGAACATTCAGTACTTC.

This clonotype has just a few counts. V usage is TRBV5-1 and J usage is TRBJ1-5; D is unresolved. The CDR3 is 14 amino acids. From germline, CDR1 is SGHRS and CDR2 YFSETQ. Trimming took 0 bases from V and 7 from J, leaving 11 bases between them. Here the CDR3 DNA reads TGCGCCAGCAGCTTGGACAGTGGAGGCCAGCCCCAGCATTTT. Translating it yields CASSLDSGGQPQHF.

This clonotype was observed a handful of times. The chain uses TRBV5-5 and TRBJ2-7, with unresolved D. The germline V and J ends were trimmed by 2 bases and 6 bases, with 9 bases remaining between them. The CDR3 is made up of 12 amino acids. Germline CDR1 is SGHKS and CDR2 is YYEKEE (reference sequence). CDR3 sequence: CASSFLGREQYF. The CDR3 DNA follows: TGTGCCAGCAGCTTTCTTGGGCGCGAGCAGTACTTC. Filled out from reference TRBV5-5 and TRBJ2-7, the complete variable domain reads DAGVTQSPTHLIKTRGQQVTLRCSPISGHKSVSWYQQVLGQGPQFIFQYYEKEERGRGNFPDRFSARQFPNYSSELNVNALLLGDSALYLCASSFLGREQYFGPGTRLTVT.

At least ten counts were recorded for this clonotype. The CDR3 bases are TGTGCCAGCATCCGCACTTGGGACTCTGGGGCCAACGTCCTGACTTTC. It specifies CASIRTWDSGANVLTF. The chain is built from TRBV6-1 and TRBJ2-6; D gene unclear. This CDR3 spans 16 amino acids. The ends were cut back, 7 bases at V and 0 bases at J, with 13 bases in the middle. Germline V gene lookup returns CDR1 MNHNS and CDR2 SASEGT.